These 6 T cell receptor beta chains were all obtained from the same sample, sequenced in a study of OX40 agonist ivuxolimab in advanced cancers. The library was built by means of the immunoSEQ multiplex PCR assay. TCRdb took this table from immuneACCESS and kept in-frame rearrangements with V and J called. Such tables lack part of the clones; where checked against another copy, unresolved V genes explain under half of the gap, and the rest is unexplained. The sample contains 80,000 to 90,000 clones, around four fifths of them found a single time. The ten largest make up approximately 1.5% of the sample. The sequences come from CD4+ or CD8+ T cells sorted from blood, collected in a trial of the OX40 agonist ivuxolimab. The receptors were gathered from an adult with an advanced solid tumor such as melanoma, head and neck, liver or kidney cancer.

The V gene is TRBV11-2, the J gene TRBJ2-7; 7 nucleotides agree with TRBD1. V shed 2 bases, J shed 0 bases, and the junction held 4 bases outside the gene matches. The CDR3 is 15 amino acids. The germline V gene has CDR1 SGHAT and CDR2 FQNNGV. CDR3 amino acids: CASSLYRDSSYEQYF. For the CDR3, the DNA is TGTGCCAGCAGCTTATACCGGGACAGCTCCTACGAGCAGTACTTC.

The V gene is TRBV19, the J gene TRBJ1-5; D remains unclear. Germline-derived CDR1 and CDR2 are LNHDA and SQIVND (reference sequence). Trimming pared 0 bases from V and 5 bases from J, leaving 8 bases between. This CDR3 is 14 amino acids long. The CDR3 DNA reads TGTGCCAGTAGTATAGACCGACCCCATCAGCCCCAGCATTTT. Its protein is CASSIDRPHQPQHF.

The rearrangement links TRBV28 to TRBJ1-2, with a weak D call TRBD1 (6 bases). The V end was cut by 7 bases, the J end by 6 bases, with 18 bases between. The V gene's germline CDR1 is MDHEN and CDR2 SYDVKM. This CDR3 is built from 14 residues. The CDR3 loop is CASTEQGARDGYTF. CDR3 in DNA: TGTGCCAGCACCGAACAGGGCGCAAGGGATGGCTACACCTTC.

This chain connects TRBV4-2 to TRBJ2-2, with 9 bases lining up with TRBD2. The V segment lost 4 bases and the J segment 5 bases; nucleotides outside the gene matches: 14. The CDR3 length is 18 residues. Germline CDR1 LGHNA, CDR2 YNFKEQ. Here the CDR3 DNA reads TGTGCCAGCAGCCCCGAGCGGGGGGATTGGAGGGGAACCGGGGAGCTGTTTTTT. The encoded protein is CASSPERGDWRGTGELFF.

This clone was seen only once. This rearrangement joins TRBV28 to TRBJ1-2, with TRBD1 identical over 7 bases. The CDR3 spans 16 residues. Germline trimming cut 3 bases from V and 4 bases from J; bases unmatched to any gene: 11. In germline, CDR1 is MDHEN, CDR2 SYDVKM. Here the CDR3 DNA reads TGTGCCAGCAGTTTGGGTGGCGAGGGGGCGACCTATGGCTACACCTTC. It encodes CASSLGGEGATYGYTF.

This clone was seen only once. CDR3 loop: CASSLNLYGYTF. In nucleotides, the CDR3 is TGTGCCAGCAGCTTGAACCTCTATGGCTACACCTTC. The chain recombines TRBV5-5 with TRBJ1-2; no firm D call. The CDR3 is 12 residues long. Germline V gives CDR1 SGHKS, CDR2 YYEKEE (reference sequence). Deletions cut 1 base from V and 4 bases from J, with 5 bases between.